Included here is one T cell receptor beta chain sequence, with context. Its antigen is not yet known. No base quality values were provided; no much bigger clone lies one nucleotide off. This specimen belongs to a study of Tregs in tolerant kidney transplant recipients (dated by TCRdb to between 2018 and 2021). About the study as a whole: The study used TCRbeta sequencing to identify donor-specific regulatory T cells before combined kidney and bone marrow transplantation, then tracked those cells after transplant.

For CDR1 and CDR2, the germline V gene lists SGHRS and YFSETQ. The CDR3 sequence holds 13 residues, the cysteine and phenylalanine included. Only CDR3 DNA is held: 39 bases, read in frame from base 1. After removal of 7 bases from V and 2 bases from J, the junction retains 4 bases not matched to a gene. Study-wide conclusions, independent of this receptor: Biological reproducibility was not directly assessed, although technical replication error appeared to be minimal. In tolerant patients, donor-specific Tregs expanded more than Tregs overall, which suggests antigen-driven rather than nonspecific expansion. PCR primers changed over time for some patients, so nucleotide-level comparison across those patients' samples was not possible. Because only a small number of patients were included, the study had limitations, and the results will need to be validated in larger populations as well as under other immunosuppression protocols. Expanding Tregs with activated donor B cells appeared to identify the most biologically relevant and donor-specific TCRbeta repertoire.

Explained via the paper, the time point label denotes: 6 months after combined kidney and bone marrow transplant. The transplants used related donors along with nonmyeloablative bone marrow transplantation, and in the human trials mixed chimerism was transient. Unstimulated Tregs (CD4+CD25+CD127-), CD4+ non-Tregs (CD4+CD25-), CD4 and CD8 cells were FACS-sorted from thawed PBMCs. 4 combined kidney and bone marrow transplant recipients from the ITN036ST trial were included as patients, and samples were available only from these trial subjects. Healthy control blood was processed by Ficoll density gradient to PBMCs and cryopreserved; patient PBMCs were collected before and after transplant. For TCRbeta CDR3 sequencing, genomic DNA was extracted from sorted cells using the QIAGEN DNeasy Blood and Tissue Kit. High-throughput TCRbeta CDR3 sequencing, including PCR amplification with bias correction and internal controls, was performed commercially through immunoSEQ. As for the original processing: Unique productive TCRbeta sequences were defined by CDR3 nucleotide sequence where primers matched, and otherwise by CDR3 amino acid sequence together with Vbeta and Jbeta genes. Sorting error was corrected by removing sequences shared between sorted populations at a frequency ratio of 2:1 or less, and the remaining shared sequences were assigned to the higher population. A sequence was defined as donor-reactive if the sequence was expanded at least 5-fold in CFSE-low cells compared with unstimulated cells and had a frequency of at least 0.01% in CFSE-low cells. Jensen-Shannon divergence, calculated on the top 100 TCRbeta sequences ranked by frequency, was used to quantify repertoire divergence. When a sample had multiple sequencing runs, each run was corrected for sorting error separately and the runs were then pooled. TCRdb carries this immuneACCESS record with in-frame sequences only. Its versions omit some clonotypes, under half of them owing to an unresolved V gene in the studies checked, with the rest unexplained. V, J and clone size reflect that table, while D and trimming were determined from the DNA. This sample has tens of thousands of clones in its table, and over 75% of those were observed once. The top ten constitute 3.8% of the sample.

This chain is built from TRBV5-1 and TRBJ2-5; 8 bases in between match TRBD2. This TCR came from a human patient who received a combined kidney and bone marrow transplant. Following a transplant, some T cells may be graft donor cells, not patient cells. This specimen consisted of CD4+ T cells from blood (PBMCs), obtained 6 months after the transplant. The CDR3 protein: CASAGGGQETQYF. Here is the DNA: TGCGCCAGCGCCGGGGGGGGGCAAGAGACCCAGTACTTC.